This T cell receptor (beta chain) came from a study of control samples from healthy donors and cancer patients. Trimming shortened V by 3 bases and J by 4 bases, and 6 bases separated the two germline ends. CDR3 length equals 12 residues. A word on this clone: Other DNA variants within this sample encode the same CDR3.

Assay: immunoSEQ multiplex PCR; the TCRdb copy retains only in-frame clones and omits some. The data show around 100,000 clones, roughly 89% seen once. V gene TRBV12-3 or TRBV12-4 combines with J gene TRBJ1-1, with D tentatively TRBD1 (5 bases). Sequencing used blood. This clonotype originated in a human donor in good health. The donor label of this sample is uncertain. The CDR3, as DNA: TGTGCCAGCAGTTTTAGGGGCACTGAAGCTTTCTTT. It is translated as CASSFRGTEAFF.